This entry is about one T cell receptor beta chain. Its antigen remains unidentified. Germline V gene data show CDR1 as MNHEY and CDR2 as SVGEGT. After removal of 8 bases from V and 9 bases from J, the junction contained 14 bases not matched to a gene. CDR3 length equals 15 residues. Amplification yielded TCR beta CDR3 regions, with RNA transcripts as the source. When the TCR CDR3 underwent first-round RT-PCR, the HTBI primer set was used. TCRdb used MiXCR to reprocess the multiplex PCR reads, holding one entry per CDR3 protein. The data contain 600,000 to 850,000 distinct CDR3 sequences, 15% to 20% of them singletons. The data stem from a study of T cells in Graves' hyperthyroidism and ophthalmopathy. Broader study findings: Model-based prediction identified ophthalmopathy a median around 6.5 months prior to its onset.

Newly diagnosed patients aged 18 to 65 had hyperthyroidism of under 2 months' duration. Criteria for exclusion of patients were uncontrolled infection, other autoimmune disease, pregnancy or lactation. J is TRBJ2-1 and V is TRBV6-2 or TRBV6-3; 9 bases map to TRBD2. The sample consisted of blood. The receptor was isolated from a woman aged 45 to 65 with Graves' hyperthyroidism that later progressed to Graves' ophthalmopathy. CDR3 coding DNA: TGTGCCAGCTTGGGCGCCAGCGGGGGGTTCCTTGAGCAGTTCTTC. Encoded protein: CASLGASGGFLEQFF.